This T cell receptor (beta chain) was identified in a study of blood T cell repertoires in COVID-19. The data were produced by immunoSEQ multiplex PCR, yet TCRdb's version contains in-frame clones alone and is incomplete. Altogether about 180,000 clones are present, 80% to 90% being singletons, with the ten largest covering over 2.5%. Germline V gives CDR1 KGHSH, CDR2 LQKENI. The CDR3 runs to 14 residues. Losses at the gene ends were 5 bases for V and 5 bases for J; bases not matched to a gene: 8. The material sequenced was peripheral blood. The source is a man aged 55-75 years with acute or convalescent COVID-19. J is TRBJ1-1 and V is TRBV18; 7 positions agree with TRBD1. The chain's CDR3 is CASSRGQVLTEAFF. Here the CDR3 DNA reads TGTGCCAGCTCAAGAGGACAGGTCTTAACTGAAGCTTTCTTT.